The T cell receptor (beta chain) under discussion was sequenced for a study of pediatric ulcerative colitis. Study conclusions and caveats: No controls had the two rectal clonotypes shared by ulcerative colitis patients. Clonal expansions reduced rectal repertoire diversity in acute severe colitis.

V lost 4 bases to trimming and J lost 1 base, with 17 bases between them. The CDR3 has 16 amino acids. From germline, CDR1 is SGHRS and CDR2 YFSETQ. This was a survey-level run. The data were produced by immunoSEQ multiplex PCR, yet TCRdb's version contains in-frame clones alone and is incomplete. The sample consists of tens of thousands of clones, 75% to 90% of them appearing once. With respect to this clone: The antigen remains unidentified.

The chain is built from TRBV5-1 and TRBJ1-1; D not certain. The sample comprised blood. The origin of this receptor is a boy younger than 18 who was a control in a study of pediatric ulcerative colitis. DNA for the CDR3: TGCGCCAGCAGCGATGGACGCGTGATGGGGAACACTGAAGCTTTCTTT. It codes for CASSDGRVMGNTEAFF. Full variable domain (rest looked up from reference TRBV5-1 and TRBJ1-1): KAGVTQTPRYLIKTRGQQVTLSCSPISGHRSVSWYQQTPGQGLQFLFEYFSETQRNKGNFPGRFSGRQFSNSRSEMNVSTLELGDSALYLCASSDGRVMGNTEAFFGQGTRLTVV.